Each of the 10 T cell receptor beta chains below was sequenced from the same sample in a study of CD4+ T cells in melanoma. Only in-frame clones appear in the TCRdb table, and some are missing; sequencing was by immunoSEQ multiplex PCR. The table includes roughly 150,000 clones, over 90% detected once. Source of these receptors: a human donor with melanoma.

The chain carries TRBV20-1 and TRBJ2-5, with D possibly being TRBD1 (5 bases). Germline CDR1 DFQATT, CDR2 SNEGSKA (reference sequence). CDR3 size: 11 residues. The CDR3 is CSRVVYETQYF. The CDR3 DNA follows: TGCAGCAGGGTCGTTTACGAGACCCAGTACTTC.

The chain links TRBV7-9 to TRBJ2-1; TRBD2 agrees at 14 bases. This CDR3 is built from 15 residues. Germline CDR1 and CDR2: SEHNR and FQNEAQ (reference sequence). J was trimmed by 11 bases and V by 4 bases; bases with no gene match: 7. The chain's CDR3 is CASSSGTSGGNQQFF. The CDR3 bases are TGTGCCAGCAGCTCCGGGACTAGCGGGGGAAACCAGCAGTTCTTC. The entire variable domain, with the rest obtained from reference TRBV7-9 and TRBJ2-1, is as follows: DTGVSQNPRHKITKRGQNVTFRCDPISEHNRLYWYRQTLGQGPEFLTYFQNEAQLEKSRLLSDRFSAERPKGSFSTLEIQRTEQGDSAMYLCASSSGTSGGNQQFFGPGTRLTVL.

J is TRBJ2-6 and V is TRBV7-3; the D gene is possibly TRBD2 (5 bases). The CDR3 is 15 amino acids. The V gene's germline CDR1 is SGHTA and CDR2 FQGTGA. The ends were cut back, 5 bases at V and 4 bases at J, with 12 bases in the middle. The CDR3 spells CASSEAPGGANVLTF. The DNA of the CDR3 is TGTGCCAGCAGCGAGGCCCCGGGGGGGGCCAACGTCCTGACTTTC.

The chain carries TRBV18 and TRBJ2-3; 12 positions match TRBD2. Germline loops: CDR1 KGHSH, CDR2 LQKENI. Germline trimming cut 3 bases from V and 3 bases from J; bases unmatched to any gene: 7. This CDR3 contains 17 residues. Written as DNA, the CDR3 is TGTGCCAGCTCACCCCTAGCGGGGGGGCCGGCGACAGATACGCAGTATTTT. Its translation is CASSPLAGGPATDTQYF.

The genes are TRBV6-6 and TRBJ2-7; the D gene is possibly TRBD1 (5 bases). Trimming stripped 6 bases from V and 3 bases from J, with 9 bases between. The CDR3 spans 12 residues. The germline gives CDR1 MNHNY, CDR2 SVGAGI (reference sequence). In DNA, the CDR3 is TGTGCCAGCAGGACAGAGAACTACGAGCAGTACTTC. Translation gives CASRTENYEQYF.

The chain joins TRBV6-5 to TRBJ2-5, with D maybe TRBD1 (6 bases). The germline CDR1 and CDR2 sequences are MNHEY and SVGAGI. V lost 8 bases, J lost 1 base, and 17 bases lay in between. CDR3 length: 15 residues. The DNA of the CDR3 is TGTGCCAGCCTGAAACAGGGCTCTCCCCAAGAGACCCAGTACTTC. Amino acid sequence: CASLKQGSPQETQYF.

This clone was counted a few times. This chain connects TRBV7-9 to TRBJ1-1; possible D gene TRBD1, 5 bases. CDR1 is SEHNR and CDR2 is FQNEAQ in the germline V gene (reference sequence). V lost 3 bases, J lost 0 bases, and 8 bases lay in between. The CDR3 is made up of 14 amino acids. CDR3 bases: TGTGCCAGCAGCTTTCGAGGGGTGAACACTGAAGCTTTCTTT. Amino acids: CASSFRGVNTEAFF.

The sample holds many counts of this clone. The chain links TRBV5-4 to TRBJ1-6; possible D gene TRBD1, 5 bases. V gave up 4 bases and J gave up 4 bases, with 9 bases separating them. There are 14 residues in the CDR3. Germline V gene sequence: CDR1 SGHNT, CDR2 YYREEE (reference sequence). CDR3 sequence reads: CASSMTVYNSPLHF. In DNA, the CDR3 is TGTGCCAGCAGCATGACAGTATATAATTCACCCCTCCACTTT.

The chain has TRBV30 and TRBJ1-1, with D possibly being TRBD1 (5 bases). Germline V gene data show CDR1 as GTSNPN and CDR2 as SVGIG (reference sequence). CDR3 length: 13 residues. V shed 0 bases and J shed 5 bases, with 10 bases lying between them. The CDR3 protein is CAWSVQGSTEAFF. DNA for the CDR3: TGTGCCTGGAGTGTTCAGGGTTCGACTGAAGCTTTCTTT.

This rearrangement joins TRBV14 to TRBJ1-2, with a weak D call TRBD1 (5 bases). The CDR3 totals 13 residues. V lost 0 bases to trimming and J lost 5 bases, with 7 bases between them. The V gene's germline CDR1 is SGHDN and CDR2 FVKESK. This chain's CDR3 is CASSQETGYGYTF. Here the CDR3 DNA reads TGTGCCAGCAGCCAAGAAACAGGATATGGCTACACCTTC.